Listed below are T cell receptor beta chains from one sample, sequenced in a study of OX40 agonist ivuxolimab in advanced cancers. Measured with immunoSEQ multiplex PCR; TCRdb has only the in-frame clones, and not every one. The sample includes about 73,000 clones, around 88% of them seen just once. The input for sequencing was CD4+ or CD8+ T cells sorted from blood, taken in a trial of the OX40 agonist ivuxolimab. These TCRs come from an adult with an advanced solid tumor such as melanoma, head and neck, liver or kidney cancer. CDR3s include the opening cysteine and the closing phenylalanine or tryptophan. The order of the fields is V gene, clone size, J gene, D gene, CDR3 DNA, CDR3 protein. A D gene is named only where the DNA matches it firmly. Rows give clone size only sometimes, using once, few, many, or a class for an expanded clone.

>TRBV28|.|TRBJ2-7|TRBD2
TGTGCCAGCAGTTTTCCCGTGGCAGCGGGGACCTACGAGCAGTACTTC
CASSFPVAAGTYEQYF
>TRBV10-2|.|TRBJ2-3|.
TGCGCCAGCAGGGTAGCAGATACGCAGTATTTT
CASRVADTQYF
>TRBV5-2|once|TRBJ1-2|.
TGTGCCAGCAAAAAAGGGGGAGAGTACGAAACCTATGGCTACACCTTC
CASKKGGEYETYGYTF
>TRBV9|medium-sized|TRBJ1-1|.
TGTGCCAGCACCTTGACTGGACAGCCGAACACTGAAGCTTTCTTT
CASTLTGQPNTEAFF
>TRBV7-2|.|TRBJ2-1|TRBD2
TGTGCCAGCAGACCCAGACTAGCGGGGGAAACTCATGAGCAGTTCTTC
CASRPRLAGETHEQFF
>TRBV28|.|TRBJ1-4|TRBD1
TGTGCCAGCAGTGCCCCTGGGGGACAGGGGAATGAAAAACTGTTTTTT
CASSAPGGQGNEKLFF
>TRBV23-1|.|TRBJ1-4|TRBD1
TGCGCCAGCAGTCATAGACAGGGGGGGGCAACTAATGAAAAACTGTTTTTT
CASSHRQGGATNEKLFF
>TRBV6-5|few|TRBJ2-1|.
TGTGCCAGCAGTTACACCCAGTTCTTC
CASSYTQFF
>TRBV5-1|.|TRBJ1-3|.
TGCGCCAGCAGCGAGTCGGGAAACACCATATATTTT
CASSESGNTIYF
>TRBV7-2|few|TRBJ2-2|.
TGTGCCAGCGGGGATACATGGAACACCGGGGAGCTGTTTTTT
CASGDTWNTGELFF
>TRBV20-1|.|TRBJ1-2|TRBD1
TGCAGCCGAGCAGGGGGAAATGGCTACACCTTC
CSRAGGNGYTF
>TRBV9|.|TRBJ1-5|.
TGTGCCAGCAGCGTAGGACTGATCAATCAGCCCCAGCATTTT
CASSVGLINQPQHF
>TRBV5-1|.|TRBJ2-7|TRBD1
TGCGCCAGCAGCGACGGGGGGACAGGGAGGACCTACGAGCAGTACTTC
CASSDGGTGRTYEQYF
>TRBV18|.|TRBJ2-7|TRBD1
TGTGCCAGCTCACCAGGAACAGGGGTTTCCTACGAGCAGTACTTC
CASSPGTGVSYEQYF
>TRBV30|once|TRBJ2-7|.
TGTGCCTGGAGTTTACCTTGGACGGGCTCCTACGAGCAGTACTTC
CAWSLPWTGSYEQYF
>TRBV7-6|.|TRBJ1-6|.
TGTGCCAGCAGCTTAGCGGTTCGTAATTCACCCCTCCACTTT
CASSLAVRNSPLHF
>TRBV18|.|TRBJ2-5|.
TGTGCCAGCTCACCAAGCCCGGAGACCCAGTACTTC
CASSPSPETQYF
>TRBV27|.|TRBJ1-1|.
TGTGCCAGCAGTTTGGTCAGGAACACTGAAGCTTTCTTT
CASSLVRNTEAFF
>TRBV5-1|.|TRBJ2-7|.
TGCGCCAGCAGCCCTGGACAGTTTTACGAGCAGTACTTC
CASSPGQFYEQYF
>TRBV18|.|TRBJ1-4|TRBD1
TGTGCCAGCTCACCGTTGGGACAGCTTAATGAAAAACTGTTTTTT
CASSPLGQLNEKLFF
>TRBV19|.|TRBJ2-2|.
TGTGCCAGTAGTATACTAGCGACCGGGGAGCTGTTTTTT
CASSILATGELFF
>TRBV2|.|TRBJ1-5|TRBD1
TGTGCCAGCAGCCCGGGACAGGGGGTCTATCAGCCCCAGCATTTT
CASSPGQGVYQPQHF
>TRBV6-5|.|TRBJ1-6|.
TGTGCCAGCAGTTACGGCTTGGGTAATTCACCCCTCCACTTT
CASSYGLGNSPLHF
>TRBV19|once|TRBJ2-7|.
TGTGCCAGTAGTACCTTTCCGGACAGCAGCTCCTACGAGCAGTACTTC
CASSTFPDSSSYEQYF
>TRBV18|.|TRBJ1-1|.
TGTGCCAGCTCACCCGACAAGAACACTGAAGCTTTCTTT
CASSPDKNTEAFF
>TRBV18|few|TRBJ1-1|.
TGTGCCAGCTCAAGACGCGAGACGGAGGGAGCTTTCTTT
CASSRRETEGAFF
>TRBV5-5|.|TRBJ1-3|TRBD1
TGTGCCAGCAGCCCAGGGGGGTCCCCTACCTCTGGAAACACCATATATTTT
CASSPGGSPTSGNTIYF
>TRBV11-3|.|TRBJ2-1|.
TGTGCCAGCAGCTTAGGGGGTGCGCGTCAGTACAATGAGCAGTTCTTC
CASSLGGARQYNEQFF
>TRBV19|.|TRBJ2-5|TRBD2
TGTGCCAGTAGTATGCGAACGGGGGGAGGGAGCCGGGAGACCCAGTACTTC
CASSMRTGGGSRETQYF
>TRBV15|few|TRBJ1-2|.
TGTGCCACCAGCTCTCAGGGGCGTGGGGGCTACACCTTC
CATSSQGRGGYTF
>TRBV7-7|.|TRBJ2-5|.
TGTGCTAGCAGCTTAGTAGCAGGAGGGTCGGAGACCCAGTACTTC
CASSLVAGGSETQYF
>TRBV27|once|TRBJ2-5|TRBD1
TGTGCCAGCAGTCCAAGAGACAGGGGCCAAGAGACCCAGTACTTC
CASSPRDRGQETQYF
>TRBV7-8|.|TRBJ1-1|.
TGTGCCAGCAGCTTAGGTCAAGCGAACACTGAAGCTTTCTTT
CASSLGQANTEAFF
>TRBV2|.|TRBJ1-3|.
TGTGCCAGCAGTGAAGGGGAGGGAAACACCATATATTTT
CASSEGEGNTIYF
>TRBV27|once|TRBJ1-1|.
TGTGCCAGCAGTTTACGAGGGGCTGAAGCTTTCTTT
CASSLRGAEAFF
>TRBV19|.|TRBJ2-7|TRBD1
TGTGCCAGTAGTATTGGGACAGTTAACTACGAGCAGTACTTC
CASSIGTVNYEQYF
>TRBV19|.|TRBJ1-4|.
TGTGCCAGTAGTATCCGGACTGGCCTGGGGGAAATGGTGTTTTTT
CASSIRTGLGEMVFF
>TRBV11-2|.|TRBJ1-2|TRBD1
TGTGCCAGCAGAAAAACGACAGGGGTCGAGAACTATGGCTACACCTTC
CASRKTTGVENYGYTF
>TRBV5-4|.|TRBJ1-2|.
TGTGCCAGCAGCCTTTCGGACTACTCTCAATACACCTTC
CASSLSDYSQYTF
>TRBV2|.|TRBJ2-3|.
TGTGCCAGCAGTGGGGGGGCGTCCAAAAGCACAGATATGCAGTATTTT
CASSGGASKSTDMQYF
>TRBV4-1|.|TRBJ1-3|TRBD1
TGCGCCAGCAGCCAATCCGACAGGGGGAAAGGAAACACCATATATTTT
CASSQSDRGKGNTIYF
>TRBV30|.|TRBJ2-2|TRBD1
TGTGCCTGGGAACCAAGGACAGGGATCACCGGGGAGCTGTTTTTT
CAWEPRTGITGELFF
>TRBV2|.|TRBJ2-7|TRBD1
TGTGCCAGCAAACGGGACAGCTACGAGCAGTACTTC
CASKRDSYEQYF
>TRBV5-6|.|TRBJ2-2|.
TGTGCCAGCGGAGCCGGGACCCCTGTCGGCACCGGGGAGCTGTTTTTT
CASGAGTPVGTGELFF
>TRBV5-6|.|TRBJ2-5|TRBD2
TGTGCCAGCAGCAATAGCGGGATCCAAGAGACCCAGTACTTC
CASSNSGIQETQYF
>TRBV30|.|TRBJ1-2|.
TGTGCCTGTACAACCGGGACGGCTGAAGGGTATGGCTACACCTTC
CACTTGTAEGYGYTF